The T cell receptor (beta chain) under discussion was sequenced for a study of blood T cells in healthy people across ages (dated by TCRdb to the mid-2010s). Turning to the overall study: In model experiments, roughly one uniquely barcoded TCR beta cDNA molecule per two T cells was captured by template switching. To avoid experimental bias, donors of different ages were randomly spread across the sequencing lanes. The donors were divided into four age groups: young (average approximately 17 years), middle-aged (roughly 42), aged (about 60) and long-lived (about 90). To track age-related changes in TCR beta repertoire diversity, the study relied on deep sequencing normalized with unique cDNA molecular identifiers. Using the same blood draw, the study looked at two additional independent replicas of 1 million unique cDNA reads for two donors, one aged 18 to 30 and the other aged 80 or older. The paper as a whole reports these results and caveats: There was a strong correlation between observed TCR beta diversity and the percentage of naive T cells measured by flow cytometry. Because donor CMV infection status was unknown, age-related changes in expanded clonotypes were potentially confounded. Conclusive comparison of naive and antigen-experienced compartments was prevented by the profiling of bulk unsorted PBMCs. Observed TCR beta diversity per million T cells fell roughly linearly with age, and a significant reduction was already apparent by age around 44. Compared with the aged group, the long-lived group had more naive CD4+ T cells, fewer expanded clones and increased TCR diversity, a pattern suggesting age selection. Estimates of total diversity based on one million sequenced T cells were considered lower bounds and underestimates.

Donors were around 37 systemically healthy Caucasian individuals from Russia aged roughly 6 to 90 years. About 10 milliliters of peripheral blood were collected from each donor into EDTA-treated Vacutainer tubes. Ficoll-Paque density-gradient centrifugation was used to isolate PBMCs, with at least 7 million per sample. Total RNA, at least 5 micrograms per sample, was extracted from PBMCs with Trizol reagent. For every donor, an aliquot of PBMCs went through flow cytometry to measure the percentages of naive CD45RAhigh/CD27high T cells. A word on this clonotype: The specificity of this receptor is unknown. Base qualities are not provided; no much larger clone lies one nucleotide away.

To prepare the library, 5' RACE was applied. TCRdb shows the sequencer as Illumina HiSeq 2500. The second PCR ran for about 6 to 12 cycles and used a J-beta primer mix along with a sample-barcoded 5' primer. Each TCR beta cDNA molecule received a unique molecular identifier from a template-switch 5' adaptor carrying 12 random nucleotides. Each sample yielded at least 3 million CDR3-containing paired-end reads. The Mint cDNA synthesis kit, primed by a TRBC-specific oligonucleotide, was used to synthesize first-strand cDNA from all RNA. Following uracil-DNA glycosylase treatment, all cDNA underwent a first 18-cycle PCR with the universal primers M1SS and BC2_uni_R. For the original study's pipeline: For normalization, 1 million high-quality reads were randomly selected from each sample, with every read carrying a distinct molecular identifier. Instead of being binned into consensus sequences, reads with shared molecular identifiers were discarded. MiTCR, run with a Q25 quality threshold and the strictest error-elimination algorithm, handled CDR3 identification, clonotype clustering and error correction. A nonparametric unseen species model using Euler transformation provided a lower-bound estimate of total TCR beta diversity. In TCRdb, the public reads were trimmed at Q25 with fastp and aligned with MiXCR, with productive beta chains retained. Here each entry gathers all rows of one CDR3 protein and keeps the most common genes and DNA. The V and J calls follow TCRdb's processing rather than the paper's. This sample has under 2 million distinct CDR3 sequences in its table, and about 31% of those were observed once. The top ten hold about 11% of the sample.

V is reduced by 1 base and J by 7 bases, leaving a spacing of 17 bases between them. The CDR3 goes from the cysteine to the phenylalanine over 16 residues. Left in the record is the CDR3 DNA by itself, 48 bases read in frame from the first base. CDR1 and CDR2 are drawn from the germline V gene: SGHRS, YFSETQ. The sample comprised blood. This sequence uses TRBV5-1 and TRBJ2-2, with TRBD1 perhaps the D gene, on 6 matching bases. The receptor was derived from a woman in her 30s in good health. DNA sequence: TGCGCCAGCAGCTTGCCTTCCCCAGGGGAAGGCGGGGAGCTGTTTTTT. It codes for CASSLPSPGEGGELFF.